The 14 T cell receptor beta chains reported below all come from one sample, sequenced in a study of post-analysis software for immune sequencing data. These TCRs' antigens remain unknown. The authors incorporated unique molecular identifiers into the TCR beta cDNA libraries. TCRdb processed the PCR reads anew with MiXCR; each CDR3 protein has one entry. The sample contains around 400,000 distinct CDR3 sequences, 39% of which appear only once. Overall study results and limits: With TRBV5-6, TRBV5-1 and TRBV20-1 included, a handful of TRBV segments were more frequent in patients than in controls.

Sequencing was performed on blood. These receptors were obtained from a girl aged 2 to 9 with multiple sclerosis.

Only a few counts were recorded for this clonotype. The genes are TRBV29-1 and TRBJ2-1; tentatively, D is TRBD2 (6 bases). The CDR3 is made up of 14 amino acids. V gave up 4 bases and J gave up 4 bases, with 14 bases separating them. The germline V gene has CDR1 SQVTM and CDR2 ANQGSEA. The chain's CDR3 is CSVVRGMVYNEQFF. Here the CDR3 DNA reads TGCAGCGTTGTTCGGGGGATGGTATACAATGAGCAGTTCTTC.

Details on this clonotype: The junction departs from germline at one end; a sequencing error may be responsible. This chain joins TRBV7-9 and TRBJ2-7; 10 bases agree with TRBD1. Germline V gene data show CDR1 as SEHNR and CDR2 as FQNEAQ (reference sequence). The CDR3 is 15 amino acids. The CDR3 DNA reads TGTGCCGGCAGCTTGACCGGGACAGGGGATTACGAGCAGTACTTC. This translates into CAGSLTGTGDYEQYF.

The rearrangement joins TRBV12-3 or TRBV12-4 to TRBJ1-2; D unclear. The CDR3 has 13 amino acids. The ends were cut back, 3 bases at V and 1 base at J, with 6 bases in the middle. CDR3 bases: TGTGCCAGCAGTTTGCAGCATAACTATGGCTACACCTTC. It is translated as CASSLQHNYGYTF.

This chain connects TRBV7-6 to TRBJ2-6, with TRBD1 identical over 7 bases. The V and J ends lost 1 base and 2 bases, in that order; junction bases with no gene match: 8. Germline loops: CDR1 SGHVS, CDR2 FNYEAQ. The CDR3 runs to 18 residues. CDR3 sequence: CASSLDRPGGPGANVLTF. The CDR3, as DNA: TGTGCCAGCAGCTTAGATAGGCCAGGGGGACCTGGGGCCAACGTCCTGACTTTC.

This clonotype showed up just a few times. The CDR3 nucleotides read TGTGCCAGCAGCCACGCACCGGGATCCAACTTTCTCTTTCCCTCCTACGAGCAGTACTTC. Its translation is CASSHAPGSNFLFPSYEQYF. The chain has TRBV12-3 or TRBV12-4 and TRBJ2-7, with a possible D match to TRBD2 (5 bases). Trimming removed 6 bases from V and 0 bases from J, with 30 bases in between. The CDR3 sequence is 20 residues long.

V usage is TRBV28 and J usage is TRBJ2-7, with D uncertain. Germline CDR1 MDHEN, CDR2 SYDVKM. The CDR3 sequence is 13 residues long. V gave up 6 bases and J gave up 2 bases, with 11 bases separating them. The CDR3 bases are TGTGCCAGCAGGCCCGGACGGACCTACGAGCAGTACTTC. It yields the protein CASRPGRTYEQYF.

There are a few counts of this clonotype. The chain combines TRBV7-3 with TRBJ2-2; no definite D call. Germline V gives CDR1 SGHTA, CDR2 FQGTGA. V shed 1 base and J shed 5 bases, with 8 bases lying between them. This CDR3 is 14 amino acids long. In nucleotides, the CDR3 is TGTGCCAGCAGCTTAAACGTGGGGACCGGGGAGCTGTTTTTT. Amino acid sequence: CASSLNVGTGELFF. Looking up the rest from reference TRBV7-3 and TRBJ2-2 gives the full variable domain: GAGVSQTPSNKVTEKGKYVELRCDPISGHTALYWYRQSLGQGPEFLIYFQGTGAADDSGLPNDRFFAVRPEGSVSTLKIQRTERGDSAVYLCASSLNVGTGELFFGEGSRLTVL.

The J gene is TRBJ2-1, the V gene TRBV3-1; the D gene is possibly TRBD2 (5 bases). The germline V gene has CDR1 LGHDT and CDR2 YNNKEL (reference sequence). CDR3 length equals 13 residues. The V and J ends lost 0 bases and 11 bases respectively, with 11 bases between them. The CDR3 DNA sequence: TGTGCCAGCAGCCAAGATTCCGGGATACAGCAGTTCTTC. Translated: CASSQDSGIQQFF.

The chain links TRBV4-1 to TRBJ1-2; D may be TRBD1 (6 bases). CDR1 is MGHRA and CDR2 is YSYEKL in the germline V gene. V was shortened by 4 bases and J by 8 bases, with 17 bases between the two germline ends. The CDR3 is made up of 14 amino acids. This CDR3 reads CASSPLGGRKGYTF. The DNA of the CDR3 is TGCGCCAGCAGCCCACTGGGGGGCAGGAAGGGCTACACCTTC.

This clonotype has just a few counts. The chain is built from TRBV28 and TRBJ2-4, with no clear D. Germline V gene lookup returns CDR1 MDHEN and CDR2 SYDVKM. The CDR3 has 13 amino acids. The ends were cut back, 6 bases at V and 4 bases at J, with 10 bases in the middle. The CDR3 DNA follows: TGTGCCAGCAGCCCCCGTTGGAAAAACATTCAGTACTTC. It specifies CASSPRWKNIQYF.

The chain employs TRBV29-1 and TRBJ2-7; D is possibly TRBD1 or TRBD2 (7 bases each). Germline V gene lookup returns CDR1 SQVTM and CDR2 ANQGSEA. The V end was cut by 7 bases, the J end by 0 bases, with 19 bases between. The CDR3 runs 15 residues. CDR3 in DNA: TGCAGCGCTAGGGGGGAGGGGGCCAGCTCCTACGAGCAGTACTTC. This sequence encodes CSARGEGASSYEQYF.

The rearrangement joins TRBV12-3 or TRBV12-4 to TRBJ1-4; D perhaps matches TRBD1 (6 bases). The CDR3 loop spans 15 amino acids. Trimming shortened V by 4 bases and J by 8 bases, and 17 bases separated the two germline ends. The CDR3 DNA is TGTGCCAGCAGTTCCCCGGGACAAGGAGAAGAAAAACTGTTTTTT. It encodes CASSSPGQGEEKLFF.

The rearrangement links TRBV13 to TRBJ1-2, with 8 bases matching TRBD1. The germline gives CDR1 PRHDT, CDR2 FYEKMQ (reference sequence). CDR3 length: 17 amino acids. V gave up 0 bases and J gave up 4 bases; unmatched junction bases: 10. The CDR3 loop is CASSLGPQGASVYGYTF. CDR3 coding DNA: TGTGCCAGCAGCTTAGGCCCCCAGGGGGCATCGGTCTATGGCTACACCTTC.

This clonotype has only a few counts. V gene TRBV29-1 combines with J gene TRBJ1-1; TRBD1 matches 7 bases. The CDR3 totals 14 residues. Germline lookup yields CDR1 SQVTM and CDR2 ANQGSEA. V trimming: 8 bases; J trimming: 6 bases; junction bases outside the gene matches: 15. CDR3 in amino acids: CSSTQGQRSSEAFF. CDR3 nucleotides: TGCAGCTCCACCCAGGGACAGAGGTCTTCTGAAGCTTTCTTT.